The 2 T cell receptor beta chains below all came from one sample that was sequenced in a study of blood T cell repertoires in COVID-19 (dated by TCRdb to the early 2020s). Libraries were constructed by the immunoSEQ multiplex PCR assay. TCRdb took this table from immuneACCESS and kept in-frame rearrangements with V and J called. Such tables lack part of the clones; where checked against another copy, unresolved V genes explain under half of the gap, and the rest is unexplained. The sample table holds under 250,000 clones, of which around four fifths were seen once. The ten largest clones add up to around 2.5% of the sample. The sequenced sample consisted of peripheral blood. These receptor sequences come from a woman in her seventies with active or convalescent COVID-19.

DNA for the CDR3: TGTGCCACCCTAGCGGGAGGGCCAGATGAGCAGTTCTTC. Residues: CATLAGGPDEQFF. The chain carries TRBV28 and TRBJ2-1; 12 positions match TRBD2. CDR1 and CDR2 from the germline V gene are MDHEN and SYDVKM. This CDR3 is built from 13 residues. V gave up 10 bases and J gave up 8 bases; unmatched junction bases: 6.

The rearrangement uses TRBV5-6 and TRBJ2-2, with TRBD2 matching over 11 bases. The V gene's germline CDR1 is SGHDT and CDR2 YYEEEE. V was clipped by 2 bases and J by 7 bases; unmatched bases: 10. The CDR3 is made up of 17 amino acids. CDR3 DNA sequence: TGTGCCAGCAGCTTAGATCCGGGACTAGCGGTAGGCGGGGAGCTGTTTTTT. This sequence encodes CASSLDPGLAVGGELFF. The full variable domain, completed using reference TRBV5-6 and TRBJ2-2, is DAGVTQSPTHLIKTRGQQVTLRCSPKSGHDTVSWYQQALGQGPQFIFQYYEEEERQRGNFPDRFSGHQFPNYSSELNVNALLLGDSALYLCASSLDPGLAVGGELFFGEGSRLTVL.